This T cell receptor beta chain was identified in a study of identical twins. CDR3 length equals 17 residues. Trimming cost V 4 bases and J 8 bases, with 24 bases left between them. This clonotype was recorded many times. The antigen is unknown. The study's findings and limits: The conclusions drew on cross-sectional statistical analysis instead of tracking the same donors.

One entry per CDR3 protein, called by TCRdb with MiXCR from the 5' RACE reads. Among about 520,000 distinct CDR3 sequences listed, around 20% were seen once. Separately, the same data were catalogued under a study of T cells expressing NK-cell markers. That report adds: It was from sorted CD3+CD56+NKG2C+, CD3+CD56+NKG2C- and CD3+CD56-NKG2C+ T cells that TCR beta repertoires came. Six or seven donors had dominant NKG2C+ clonotypes that comprised about 1.0-7.5% of their CD8+ T cells. Clarity on HCMV specificity was lacking for the expanded NKG2C+ T cell clones.

Sequencing was carried out using CD4+ T cells sorted from blood. The chain is built from TRBV12-3 or TRBV12-4 and TRBJ2-1; D is perhaps TRBD2 (5 bases). This receptor was obtained from a woman between 18 and 30 years old in good health. This CDR3 reads CASSSTRSSMGIDEQFF. The CDR3 region has the DNA TGTGCCAGCAGTTCGACCCGATCTAGCATGGGGATCGATGAGCAGTTCTTC.